Listed here are 9 T cell receptor beta chains from one sample, sequenced in a study of control samples from healthy donors and cancer patients. Here immunoSEQ multiplex PCR was the method, and the copy in TCRdb shows in-frame clones only, minus some. This repertoire includes fewer than 200,000 clones. The sample consisted of blood. Source of these receptors: a woman aged 25-40 years in good health.

J is TRBJ1-2 and V is TRBV7-9, with D perhaps matching TRBD1 (6 bases). The CDR3 runs 15 residues. Per the germline V gene, CDR1 is SEHNR and CDR2 is FQNEAQ (reference sequence). The V gene lost 7 bases and the J gene lost 2 bases, with 17 bases spanning the gap. This CDR3 reads CASNSPGAPNYGYTF. The CDR3 DNA is TGTGCCAGCAACTCACCAGGGGCGCCGAACTATGGCTACACCTTC.

This chain joins TRBV28 and TRBJ2-1; D gene uncertain. The CDR3 loop spans 16 amino acids. Trimming stripped 5 bases from V and 2 bases from J, with 16 bases between. Germline CDR1 and CDR2: MDHEN and SYDVKM. This CDR3 is CASSTETSSPYNEQFF. The CDR3 DNA reads TGTGCCAGCAGTACCGAGACAAGTTCCCCCTACAATGAGCAGTTCTTC.

The chain couples TRBV18 to TRBJ2-2; D is unclear. CDR3 length equals 14 residues. Germline CDR1 reads KGHSH; CDR2 reads LQKENI. V was shortened by 10 bases and J by 6 bases, with 18 bases between the two germline ends. Here the CDR3 reads CATYRGLKPGELFF. The CDR3, as DNA: TGTGCCACCTACCGTGGTCTCAAGCCCGGGGAGCTGTTTTTT.

The CDR3 nucleotides read TGTGCCAGCACGTCGGGGGGCGTGCAGACTGAAGCTTTCTTT. Amino acid sequence: CASTSGGVQTEAFF. The chain recombines TRBV5-6 with TRBJ1-1, with a weak D call TRBD1 (6 bases). Germline assignment: CDR1 SGHDT and CDR2 YYEEEE. CDR3 length equals 14 residues. V lost 6 bases and J 5 bases, leaving 17 bases between the germline ends.

The genes are TRBV18 and TRBJ2-3, with 9 bases aligning to TRBD1. The V gene's germline CDR1 is KGHSH and CDR2 LQKENI. CDR3 length: 16 residues. V shed 5 bases and J 4 bases; nucleotides not matched to a gene: 10. The CDR3 spells CASSAYTGGEADTQYF. The CDR3 DNA follows: TGTGCCAGCTCAGCCTATACAGGGGGCGAGGCAGATACGCAGTATTTT.

This sequence joins TRBV28 and TRBJ2-3; TRBD2 might be the D (6 bases). V was cut by 6 bases and J by 5 bases, with 15 bases left in between. Per the germline V gene, CDR1 is MDHEN and CDR2 is SYDVKM. The length of the CDR3 is 14 residues. CDR3 region: CASRPGGARDTQYF. CDR3 nucleotide sequence: TGTGCCAGCAGACCTGGCGGGGCCAGAGATACGCAGTATTTT. Full variable domain (outside the CDR3, taken from reference TRBV28 and TRBJ2-3): DVKVTQSSRYLVKRTGEKVFLECVQDMDHENMFWYRQDPGLGLRLIYFSYDVKMKEKGDIPEGYSVSREKKERFSLILESASTNQTSMYLCASRPGGARDTQYFGPGTRLTVL.

V usage is TRBV4-1 and J usage is TRBJ2-5; the match to TRBD2 covers 10 bases. V lost 1 base, J lost 5 bases, and 10 bases stayed unmatched. The V gene's germline CDR1 is MGHRA and CDR2 YSYEKL. This CDR3 comprises 17 residues. CDR3 in amino acids: CASSQGGSGGLLETQYF. As DNA, the CDR3 is TGCGCCAGCAGCCAAGGTGGTAGCGGGGGGTTACTCGAGACCCAGTACTTC.

The J gene is TRBJ2-3, the V gene TRBV11-2, with a weak D call TRBD2 (5 bases). From germline, CDR1 is SGHAT and CDR2 FQNNGV. V was pared by 1 base and J by 6 bases, with 11 bases between. The length of the CDR3 is 14 residues. The CDR3 DNA reads as TGTGCCAGCAGCTTAGGCCCTAGCCCCGATACGCAGTATTTT. Translated: CASSLGPSPDTQYF. The full variable domain, its missing parts supplied by reference TRBV11-2 and TRBJ2-3, is EAGVAQSPRYKIIEKRQSVAFWCNPISGHATLYWYQQILGQGPKLLIQFQNNGVVDDSQLPKDRFSAERLKGVDSTLKIQPAKLEDSAVYLCASSLGPSPDTQYFGPGTRLTVL.

This chain joins TRBV29-1 and TRBJ2-1; no clear D gene. V gave up 4 bases and J gave up 4 bases, with 11 bases separating them. Germline V gives CDR1 SQVTM, CDR2 ANQGSEA. The CDR3 contains 13 residues. The CDR3 DNA follows: TGCAGCGTTGTGGCTGTTTTTTACAATGAGCAGTTCTTC. Amino acid sequence: CSVVAVFYNEQFF.